The clone carrying this TCR beta chain has only a few counts. Its antigen remains unknown. Samples were taken several times over chemoradiotherapy. This record belongs to a study of chemoradiotherapy in HPV16-positive cancers. In the study overall: Functional T-cell assays on a couple of HPV16-positive patients' cells defined candidate HPV-specific clones and common TCR motifs. Study-level points and caveats: HPV-responsive T-cell expansion during chemoradiotherapy was linked to improved recurrence-free survival in HPV16-positive patients. Candidate HPV-specific clones and E7-related TCR motifs grew in tumor during treatment.

TCRdb's table, derived via immunoSEQ multiplex PCR, lists solely in-frame clones and lacks some. In the table there are several thousand clones, 65% to 85% of which are singletons. This TCR derives from a human donor with HPV-associated anogenital cancer. This specimen was tumor tissue, taken from a patient who underwent chemoradiotherapy.

CDR3 sequence: CASSRPATTNYGYTF. CDR3 coding DNA: TGTGCCAGTAGTAGGCCAGCTACTACTAACTATGGCTACACCTTC. The rearrangement uses TRBV19 and TRBJ1-2; D call uncertain. Trimming took 4 bases from V and 0 from J, leaving 12 bases between them. In germline, CDR1 is LNHDA, CDR2 SQIVND (reference sequence). CDR3 length: 15 residues.